This entry lists 7 T cell receptor beta chains sequenced from one sample in a study of cytomegalovirus exposure and HLA in healthy donors. PCR primers comprised 60 Vbeta and 13 Jbeta primers. TCRdb keeps only in-frame clones here, not all; method: immunoSEQ multiplex PCR. The sample carries about 140,000 clones, roughly four fifths recorded once. The specimen sequenced was PBMCs. These receptor sequences come from a man aged 40-50 years in good health and CMV-seropositive.

CDR3 in DNA: TGTGCCAGTAGGGGCTCCGGGACACCCTACACCGGGGAGCTGTTTTTT. It is translated as CASRGSGTPYTGELFF. The genes are TRBV19 and TRBJ2-2, with D possibly matching TRBD1 (6 bases). Trimming pared 6 bases from V and 3 bases from J, leaving 17 bases between. Germline lookup yields CDR1 LNHDA and CDR2 SQIVND (reference sequence). The CDR3 is 16 residues long.

The V call is TRBV30, the J call TRBJ2-3; 10 positions agree with TRBD2. With V trimmed by 0 bases and J by 1 base, 7 bases remained unmatched. This CDR3 has 17 residues. Germline V lookup: CDR1 GTSNPN, CDR2 SVGIG (reference sequence). The CDR3 loop is CAWSVLRTSGRTDTQYF. The CDR3 coding sequence is TGTGCCTGGAGTGTACTTCGGACTAGCGGACGCACAGATACGCAGTATTTT.

The chain joins TRBV29-1 to TRBJ2-7, with 10 nucleotides matching TRBD2. CDR1 and CDR2 from the germline V gene are SQVTM and ANQGSEA. V was pared by 6 bases and J by 2 bases, with 7 bases of the junction left unmatched. The CDR3 spans 14 residues. Written as DNA, the CDR3 is TGCAGCGTGGGGGAGCGGGGGGGGCCCTACGAGCAGTACTTC. This encodes CSVGERGGPYEQYF.

V usage is TRBV9 and J usage is TRBJ2-7, with 11 positions matching TRBD1. The J segment lost 3 bases and the V segment lost 0 bases, leaving 5 bases of the junction unmatched. The CDR3 length is 16 residues. The germline CDR1 and CDR2 sequences are SGDLS and YYNGEE. The CDR3 DNA sequence: TGTGCCAGCAGCGTAGCTGGGGGACAGGGGGTCTACGAGCAGTACTTC. Translated: CASSVAGGQGVYEQYF.

This rearrangement joins TRBV27 to TRBJ1-1, with 8 bases fitting TRBD1. This CDR3 region has 12 residues. V was pared by 6 bases and J by 7 bases, with 4 bases of the junction left unmatched. Germline CDR1 is MNHEY and CDR2 is SMNVEV (reference sequence). CDR3 nucleotides: TGTGCCAGCAGACACAGGGGGTTTGAAGCTTTCTTT. This translates into CASRHRGFEAFF.

V gene TRBV9 combines with J gene TRBJ2-7; 9 bases map to TRBD2. V shed 0 bases, J shed 3 bases, and the junction held 1 base outside the gene matches. The length of the CDR3 is 14 residues. CDR1 SGDLS and CDR2 YYNGEE come from the germline V gene. In DNA form, the CDR3 reads TGTGCCAGCAGCGTAGGACTAGCGGACTACGAGCAGTACTTC. It specifies CASSVGLADYEQYF.

The chain combines TRBV5-1 with TRBJ1-2; the match to TRBD1 covers 7 bases. Trimming at V came to 2 bases and at J to 4 bases, leaving 11 bases not matched to a gene. This CDR3 has 16 residues. Germline values: CDR1 SGHRS, CDR2 YFSETQ. DNA for the CDR3: TGCGCCAGCAGCTTTGGACAGGTCCAAACTAGCTATGGCTACACCTTC. This translates into CASSFGQVQTSYGYTF.